This T cell receptor beta chain was captured by sequencing in a study of identical twins. Regarding the study as a whole: Researchers reported weaker excess twin sharing in beta out-of-frame sequences. The study found that models underestimated out-of-frame TCR alpha sharing in monozygotic twins.

MiXCR, applied by TCRdb to the 5' RACE reads, yields one record per CDR3 protein. Among 1.5 million to 2 million distinct CDR3 sequences, about 32% were seen once, and the ten largest hold more than 0.25%. No donor was unhealthy or non-Caucasian. In the case of this clonotype: Its target is unknown.

The sequenced sample was cord blood. This clonotype was sampled from a newborn girl in good health.

The CDR3 nucleotides are TGTGCCAGCAGTGCCCCCACAGGGGGGACTGAAGCTTTCTTT. Protein: CASSAPTGGTEAFF. This chain uses TRBV28 with TRBJ1-1; TRBD1 matches 8 bases. Germline lookup yields CDR1 MDHEN and CDR2 SYDVKM. V was pared by 5 bases and J by 5 bases, with 7 bases of the junction left unmatched. The CDR3 covers 14 residues. The entire variable domain, with the rest obtained from reference TRBV28 and TRBJ1-1, is as follows: DVKVTQSSRYLVKRTGEKVFLECVQDMDHENMFWYRQDPGLGLRLIYFSYDVKMKEKGDIPEGYSVSREKKERFSLILESASTNQTSMYLCASSAPTGGTEAFFGQGTRLTVV.